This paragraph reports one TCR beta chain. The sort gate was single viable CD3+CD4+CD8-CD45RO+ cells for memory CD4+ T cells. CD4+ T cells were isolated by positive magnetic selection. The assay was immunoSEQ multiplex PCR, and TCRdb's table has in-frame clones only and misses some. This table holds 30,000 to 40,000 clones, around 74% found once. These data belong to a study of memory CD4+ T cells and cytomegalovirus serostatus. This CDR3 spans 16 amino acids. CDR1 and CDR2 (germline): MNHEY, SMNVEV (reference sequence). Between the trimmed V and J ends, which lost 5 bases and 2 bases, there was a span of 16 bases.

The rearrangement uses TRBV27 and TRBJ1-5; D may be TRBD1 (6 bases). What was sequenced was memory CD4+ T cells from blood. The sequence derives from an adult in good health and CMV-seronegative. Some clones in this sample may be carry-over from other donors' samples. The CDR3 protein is CASSAHRAPGNQPQHF. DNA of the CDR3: TGTGCCAGCAGTGCGCACAGGGCCCCGGGCAATCAGCCCCAGCATTTT.